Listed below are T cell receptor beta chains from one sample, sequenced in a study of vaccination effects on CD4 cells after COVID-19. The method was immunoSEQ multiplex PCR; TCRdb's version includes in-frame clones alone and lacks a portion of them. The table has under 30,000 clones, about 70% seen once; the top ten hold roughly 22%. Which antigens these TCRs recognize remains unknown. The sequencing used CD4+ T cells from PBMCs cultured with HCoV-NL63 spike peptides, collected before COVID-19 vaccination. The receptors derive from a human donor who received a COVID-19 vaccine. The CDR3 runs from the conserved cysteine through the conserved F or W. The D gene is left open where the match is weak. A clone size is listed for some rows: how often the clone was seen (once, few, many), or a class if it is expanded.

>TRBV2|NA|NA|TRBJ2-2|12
CASTQNTGELFF
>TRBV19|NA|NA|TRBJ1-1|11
CASLWRGEAFF
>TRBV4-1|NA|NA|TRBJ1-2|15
CASSQQVITNYGYTF
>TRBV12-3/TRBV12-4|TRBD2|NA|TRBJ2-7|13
CASSLAGAYEQYF
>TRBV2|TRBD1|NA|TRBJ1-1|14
CASLLDRSNTEAFF
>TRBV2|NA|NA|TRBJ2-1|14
CASSELSRYNEQFF
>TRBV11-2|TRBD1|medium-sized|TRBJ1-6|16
CASSPTGGSYNSPLHF
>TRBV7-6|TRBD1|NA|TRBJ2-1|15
CASSPGQGAHNEQFF
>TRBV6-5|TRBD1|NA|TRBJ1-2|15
CASRARTGLNYGYTF
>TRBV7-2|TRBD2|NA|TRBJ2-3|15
CASSRIAGPTDTQYF